The present T cell receptor (beta chain) was sequenced within a study of technical replicates of blood from four donors (TCRdb year 2017). A remark on this clone: Which antigen it targets is not known. Per-base quality was not reported, and no clone a single base away is much larger than it.

CDR1 and CDR2 were assigned from the germline V gene as SGHTA and FQGNSA. Trimming costs V 8 bases and J 1 base, and their ends lie 11 bases apart. Including the terminal cysteine and phenylalanine, the CDR3 comprises 13 residues. Kept here is only the CDR3 DNA, which spans 39 bases and is read in frame from base 1. To prepare the library, the immunoSEQ multiplex PCR assay was applied. TCRdb provides this immuneACCESS table in a form limited to in-frame rearrangements. Some clones are lacking; in checked studies, under half of them reflect an unresolved V gene, and why the rest are absent is not known. For this sample the table gives some 87,000 clones, of which nearly 95% were detected only once. Of the sample, under 0.5% falls within the top ten clones.

The source is a human donor in good health. The chain joins TRBV7-2 to TRBJ1-2; confidence is insufficient to name the D gene. Sequenced material: T cells isolated from PBMCs. Read as DNA, the sequence is TGTGCCAGCTCACTCCGGGGTAACTATGGCTACACCTTC. It encodes CASSLRGNYGYTF.